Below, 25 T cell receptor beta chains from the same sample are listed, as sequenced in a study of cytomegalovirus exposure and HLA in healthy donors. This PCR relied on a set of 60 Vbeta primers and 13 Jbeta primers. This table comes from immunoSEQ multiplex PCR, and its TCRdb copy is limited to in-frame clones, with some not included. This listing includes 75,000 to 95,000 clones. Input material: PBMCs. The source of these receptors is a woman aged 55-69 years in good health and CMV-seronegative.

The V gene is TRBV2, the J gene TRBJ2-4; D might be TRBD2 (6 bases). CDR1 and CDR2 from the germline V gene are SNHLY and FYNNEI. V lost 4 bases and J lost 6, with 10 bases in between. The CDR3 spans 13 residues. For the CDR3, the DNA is TGTGCCAGCAGTGTGGGGGGATCAAACATTCAGTACTTC. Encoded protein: CASSVGGSNIQYF.

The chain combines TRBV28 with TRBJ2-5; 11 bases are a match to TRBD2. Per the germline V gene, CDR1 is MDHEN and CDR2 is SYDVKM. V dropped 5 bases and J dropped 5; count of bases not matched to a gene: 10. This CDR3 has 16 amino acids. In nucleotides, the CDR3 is TGTGCCAGCAGTATGGGGACTAGCGGCATGGTGGAGACCCAGTACTTC. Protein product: CASSMGTSGMVETQYF.

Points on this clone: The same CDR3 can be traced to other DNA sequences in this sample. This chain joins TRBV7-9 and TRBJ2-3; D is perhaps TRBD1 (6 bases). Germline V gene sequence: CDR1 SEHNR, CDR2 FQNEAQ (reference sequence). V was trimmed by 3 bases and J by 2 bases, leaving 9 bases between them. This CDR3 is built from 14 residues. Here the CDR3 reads CASSFTGSTDTQYF. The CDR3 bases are TGTGCCAGCAGCTTCACAGGGTCCACAGATACGCAGTATTTT.

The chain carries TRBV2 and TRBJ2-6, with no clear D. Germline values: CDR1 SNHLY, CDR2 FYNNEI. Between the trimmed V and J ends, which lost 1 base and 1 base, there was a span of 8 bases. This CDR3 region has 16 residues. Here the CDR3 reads CASSEDENSGANVLTF. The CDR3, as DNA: TGTGCCAGCAGTGAAGACGAGAATTCTGGGGCCAACGTCCTGACTTTC.

In nucleotides, the CDR3 is TGCGCCAGCAGCTTGGTTCGACAGGGGGATAACACCATATATTTT. It yields the protein CASSLVRQGDNTIYF. The chain carries TRBV5-1 and TRBJ1-3; 9 bases align to TRBD1. The V segment lost 0 bases and the J segment 7 bases; nucleotides outside the gene matches: 5. The CDR3 is made up of 15 amino acids. Germline loops: CDR1 SGHRS, CDR2 YFSETQ.

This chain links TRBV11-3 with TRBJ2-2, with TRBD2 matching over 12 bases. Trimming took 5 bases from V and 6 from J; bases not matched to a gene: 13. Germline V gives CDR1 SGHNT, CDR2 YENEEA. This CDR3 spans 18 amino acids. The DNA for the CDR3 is TGTGCCAGCAGCCCAGACACTCCGACTAGCGGGAGTCCCGGGGAGCTGTTTTTT. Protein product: CASSPDTPTSGSPGELFF.

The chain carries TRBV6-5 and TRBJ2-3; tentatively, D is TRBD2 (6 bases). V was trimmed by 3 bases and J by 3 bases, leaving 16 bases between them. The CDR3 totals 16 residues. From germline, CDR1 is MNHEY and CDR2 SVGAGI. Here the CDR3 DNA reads TGTGCCAGCAGTTATCGGCTAGCGAGTCGAACAGATACGCAGTATTTT. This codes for CASSYRLASRTDTQYF.

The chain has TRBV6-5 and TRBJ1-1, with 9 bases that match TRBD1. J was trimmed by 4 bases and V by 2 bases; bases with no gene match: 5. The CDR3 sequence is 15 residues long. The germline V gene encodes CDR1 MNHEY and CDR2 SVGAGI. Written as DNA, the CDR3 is TGTGCCAGCAGTTACGGGACAGGGTTGAGCACTGAAGCTTTCTTT. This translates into CASSYGTGLSTEAFF.

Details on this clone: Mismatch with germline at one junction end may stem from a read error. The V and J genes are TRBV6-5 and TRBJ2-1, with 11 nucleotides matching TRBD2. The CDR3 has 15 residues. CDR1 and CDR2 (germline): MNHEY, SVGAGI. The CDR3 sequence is CASSPRVAGGPEQLF. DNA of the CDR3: TGTGCCAGCAGCCCCCGGGTAGCGGGAGGGCCTGAGCAGCTCTTC.

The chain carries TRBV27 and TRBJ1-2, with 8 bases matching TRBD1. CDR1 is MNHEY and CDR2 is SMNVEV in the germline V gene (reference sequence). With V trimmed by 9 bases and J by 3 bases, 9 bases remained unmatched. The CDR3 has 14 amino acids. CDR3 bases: TGTGCCAGTAGACTGACAGGGGTCTACTATGGCTACACCTTC. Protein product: CASRLTGVYYGYTF.

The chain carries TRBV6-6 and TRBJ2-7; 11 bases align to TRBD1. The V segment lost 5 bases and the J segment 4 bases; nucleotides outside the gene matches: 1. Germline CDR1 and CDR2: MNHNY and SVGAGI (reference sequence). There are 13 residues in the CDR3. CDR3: CASSGTGGYEQYF. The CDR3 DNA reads TGTGCCAGCAGTGGGACAGGGGGGTACGAGCAGTACTTC.

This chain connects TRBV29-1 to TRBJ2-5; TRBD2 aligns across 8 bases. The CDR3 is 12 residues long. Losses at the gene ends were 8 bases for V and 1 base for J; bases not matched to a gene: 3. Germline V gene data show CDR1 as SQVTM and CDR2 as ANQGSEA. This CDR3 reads CSTSGGQETQYF. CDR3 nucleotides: TGCAGCACCAGCGGGGGCCAAGAGACCCAGTACTTC.

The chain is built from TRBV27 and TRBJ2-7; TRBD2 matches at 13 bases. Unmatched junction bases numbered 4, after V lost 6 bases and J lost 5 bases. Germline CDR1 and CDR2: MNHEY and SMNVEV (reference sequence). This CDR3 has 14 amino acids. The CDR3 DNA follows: TGTGCCAGCAGGGGACTAGCGGGATTCAACGAGCAGTACTTC. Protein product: CASRGLAGFNEQYF.

The CDR3 region has the DNA TGCGCCAGCAGCTTGTACTCAGGGGACAATGAGCAGTTCTTC. Protein: CASSLYSGDNEQFF. The rearrangement uses TRBV5-1 and TRBJ2-1, with D possibly matching TRBD1 (6 bases). The CDR3 sequence is 14 residues long. The ends were cut back, 1 base at V and 5 bases at J, with 10 bases in the middle. The germline V gene has CDR1 SGHRS and CDR2 YFSETQ.

The CDR3 nucleotides read TGCAGTGCAAGGGGTTACGAAGCTTTCTTT. As protein: CSARGYEAFF. The V and J genes are TRBV20-1 and TRBJ1-1, with a possible D match to TRBD1 (5 bases). V lost 6 bases and J 8 bases, leaving 10 bases between the germline ends. From germline, CDR1 is DFQATT and CDR2 SNEGSKA (reference sequence). The CDR3 extends over 10 amino acids.

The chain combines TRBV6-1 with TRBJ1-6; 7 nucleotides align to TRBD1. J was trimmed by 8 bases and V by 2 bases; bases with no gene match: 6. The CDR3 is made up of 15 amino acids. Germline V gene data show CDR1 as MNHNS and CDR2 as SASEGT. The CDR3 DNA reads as TGTGCCAGCAGTGAACCCCCCAGGGGGGATTCACCCCTCCACTTT. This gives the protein CASSEPPRGDSPLHF.

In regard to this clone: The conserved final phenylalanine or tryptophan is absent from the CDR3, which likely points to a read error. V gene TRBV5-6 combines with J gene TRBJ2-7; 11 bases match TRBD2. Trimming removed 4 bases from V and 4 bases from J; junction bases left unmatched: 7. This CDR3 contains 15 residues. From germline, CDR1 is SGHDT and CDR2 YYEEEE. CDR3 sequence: CASSASGRFHYEQYS. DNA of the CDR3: TGTGCCAGCAGCGCTAGCGGGAGGTTTCATTACGAGCAGTACTCC.

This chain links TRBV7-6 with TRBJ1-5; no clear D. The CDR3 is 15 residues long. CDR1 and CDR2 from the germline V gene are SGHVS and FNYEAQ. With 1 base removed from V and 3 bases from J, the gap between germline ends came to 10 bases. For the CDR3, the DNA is TGTGCCAGCAGCTTAGGCGGCCAGACCAATCAGCCCCAGCATTTT. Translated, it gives CASSLGGQTNQPQHF.

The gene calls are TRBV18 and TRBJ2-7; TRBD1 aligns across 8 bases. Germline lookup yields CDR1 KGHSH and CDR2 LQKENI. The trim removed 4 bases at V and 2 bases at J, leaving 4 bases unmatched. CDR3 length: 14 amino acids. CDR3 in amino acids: CASSQDRAPYEQYF. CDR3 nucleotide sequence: TGTGCCAGCTCACAGGACAGGGCACCCTACGAGCAGTACTTC.

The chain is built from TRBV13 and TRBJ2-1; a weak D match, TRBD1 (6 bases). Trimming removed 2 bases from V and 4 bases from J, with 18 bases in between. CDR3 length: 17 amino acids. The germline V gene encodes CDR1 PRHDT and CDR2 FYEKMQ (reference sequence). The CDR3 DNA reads TGTGCCAGCAGCTTACCCAGCGCCCACAGGGCTTACAATGAGCAGTTCTTC. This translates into CASSLPSAHRAYNEQFF. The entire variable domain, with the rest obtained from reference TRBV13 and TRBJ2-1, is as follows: AAGVIQSPRHLIKEKRETATLKCYPIPRHDTVYWYQQGPGQDPQFLISFYEKMQSDKGSIPDRFSAQQFSDYHSELNMSSLELGDSALYFCASSLPSAHRAYNEQFFGPGTRLTVL.

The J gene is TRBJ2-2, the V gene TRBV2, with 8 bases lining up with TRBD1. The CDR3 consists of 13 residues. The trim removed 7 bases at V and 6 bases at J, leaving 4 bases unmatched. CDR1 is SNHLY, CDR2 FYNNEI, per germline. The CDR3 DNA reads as TGTGCCAGCAAGGACAGGGCCCCCGGGGAGCTGTTTTTT. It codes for CASKDRAPGELFF.

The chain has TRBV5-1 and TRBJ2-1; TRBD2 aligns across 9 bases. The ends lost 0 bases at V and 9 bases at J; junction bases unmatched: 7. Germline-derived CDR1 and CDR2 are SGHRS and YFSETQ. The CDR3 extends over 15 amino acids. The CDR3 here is CASSLVASGEGEQFF. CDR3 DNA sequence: TGCGCCAGCAGCTTGGTGGCTAGCGGGGAGGGTGAGCAGTTCTTC.

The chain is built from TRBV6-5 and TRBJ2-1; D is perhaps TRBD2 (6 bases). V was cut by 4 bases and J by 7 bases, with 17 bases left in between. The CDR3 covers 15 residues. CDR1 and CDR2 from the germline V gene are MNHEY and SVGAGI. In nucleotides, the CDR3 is TGTGCCAGCAGTTTCAGGGCTAGCGCAGGAAATGAGCAGTTCTTC. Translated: CASSFRASAGNEQFF.

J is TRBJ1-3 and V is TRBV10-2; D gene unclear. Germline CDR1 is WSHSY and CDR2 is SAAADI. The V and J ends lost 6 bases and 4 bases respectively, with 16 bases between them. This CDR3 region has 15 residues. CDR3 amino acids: CASRPGRSLGNTIYF. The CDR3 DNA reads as TGCGCCAGCAGGCCAGGAAGGTCTCTGGGAAACACCATATATTTT.

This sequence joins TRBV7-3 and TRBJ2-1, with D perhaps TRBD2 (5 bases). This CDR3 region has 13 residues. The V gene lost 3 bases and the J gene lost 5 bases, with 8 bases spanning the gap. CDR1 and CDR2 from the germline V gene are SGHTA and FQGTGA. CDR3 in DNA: TGTGCCAGCAGCTTGGGAGTAGACAATGAGCAGTTCTTC. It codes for CASSLGVDNEQFF.